This T cell receptor (beta chain) was recovered during a study of tumor-infiltrating lymphocytes in primary liver carcinoma. Overall study context: Donors underwent surgery for histopathologically diagnosed primary liver carcinoma. Read depth, roughly 3.5 to 7.5 million productive TCRbeta reads, did not differ significantly between tissues. Study-wide findings and caveats: Owing to bulk unsorted samples, no comparison was made between CD4+ and CD8+ repertoires.

Germline lookup yields CDR1 SEHNR and CDR2 FQNEAQ (reference sequence). The CDR3 spans 14 residues. V lost 2 bases, J lost 2 bases, and 9 bases lay in between. With respect to this clonotype: The antigen remains undetermined.

From 500 ng of total RNA, TCR beta-specific cDNA was reverse-transcribed using a constant-region primer. Three nested multiplex PCR rounds, a slightly modified ARM-PCR method, built the TCR beta libraries. Primers for the first two PCR rounds were TRBV1-TRBV30 forward primers and a C-beta reverse primer (roughly 10 cycles per round). TCRdb reprocessed the multiplex PCR reads with MiXCR, giving one entry per CDR3 protein. Here the sample spans roughly 330,000 distinct CDR3 sequences, less than 70% being singletons. Unsorted whole blood supplied the blood RNA, and germline DNA was isolated too. Sequenced input: peripheral blood. V and J are TRBV7-9 and TRBJ1-1; D is unresolved. This TCR derives from a man aged 40-50 years with primary liver carcinoma and hepatitis B virus infection. The CDR3 sequence: CASSLNNFNTEAFF. The DNA for the CDR3 is TGTGCCAGCAGCTTAAACAACTTCAACACTGAAGCTTTCTTT.